The present T cell receptor beta chain was sequenced within a study of T cell repertoires in cytomegalovirus infection (dated by TCRdb to between 2018 and 2021). About the full investigation: Donor HLA type was relevant to the analysis, because carriage of CMV infection together with the matching HLA type was indicated by public TCR beta signatures. Broader findings and caveats from the paper: In both this cohort and an independent roughly 350-donor cohort, the cumulative frequency of public TCR beta family members distinguished carriers of CMV infection plus the relevant HLA type. The ex vivo response was dominated by HLA-C-restricted CMV-specific TCR beta clonotypes, which also provided the single most frequent clonotype in two of eight donors.

Instrument on record: Illumina HiSeq 1500. The public reads were reprocessed in TCRdb via fastp at Q25 and MiXCR, keeping in-frame beta chains. Entries are consolidated by CDR3 protein sequence, retaining the most common genes and DNA. The sample has roughly 81,000 distinct CDR3 sequences on record, around 3.5% of them singletons. The top ten constitute about 4.6% of the sample. This clonotype was seen more than once but under ten times. There is no known antigen for this receptor. The record has no base qualities; no much larger clone is one base away. Germline trimming amounts to 4 bases on V and 7 bases on J, with 3 as the count of junction bases outside the gene matches. The CDR3, cysteine through phenylalanine, is 14 amino acids long. Kept here is only the CDR3 DNA, which spans 42 bases and is read in frame from base 1. CDR1 and CDR2, per the germline V gene, are MDHEN and SYDVKM.

The rearrangement combines TRBV28 with TRBJ2-3; 12 central bases correspond to TRBD2. The sequenced sample was PBMCs. The receptor was isolated from a human donor in good health (CMV status not recorded). Some clones in this sample may be carry-over from other donors' samples. The CDR3 protein: CASSSTSGGNTQYF. The base sequence is TGTGCCAGCAGTTCCACTAGCGGGGGGAATACGCAGTATTTT.